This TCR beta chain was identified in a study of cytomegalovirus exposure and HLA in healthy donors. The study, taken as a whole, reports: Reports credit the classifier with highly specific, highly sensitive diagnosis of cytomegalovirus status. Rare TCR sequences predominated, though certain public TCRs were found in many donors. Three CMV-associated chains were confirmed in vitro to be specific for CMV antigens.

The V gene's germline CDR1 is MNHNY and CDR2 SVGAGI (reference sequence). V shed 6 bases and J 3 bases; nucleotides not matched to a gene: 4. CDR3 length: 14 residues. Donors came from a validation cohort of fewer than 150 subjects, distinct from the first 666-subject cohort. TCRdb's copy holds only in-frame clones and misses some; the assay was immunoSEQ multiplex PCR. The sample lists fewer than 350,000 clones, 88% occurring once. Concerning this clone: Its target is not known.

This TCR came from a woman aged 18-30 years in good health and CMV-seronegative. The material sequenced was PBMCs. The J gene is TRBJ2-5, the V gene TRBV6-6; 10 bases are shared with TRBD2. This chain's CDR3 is CASSTGTSEETQYF. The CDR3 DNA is TGTGCCAGCAGCACTGGGACTAGCGAAGAGACCCAGTACTTC.